This paragraph reports one T cell receptor (beta chain). This specimen belongs to a study of T cells after yellow fever vaccination. Germline V gene lookup returns CDR1 SGHTA and CDR2 FQGNSA. V lost 5 bases and J 2 bases, leaving 15 bases between the germline ends. There are 15 residues in the CDR3. TCRdb passed the 5' RACE reads through MiXCR, listing each CDR3 protein once. The data show more than 200,000 distinct CDR3 sequences, with 3.6% seen just once and under 20% held by the top ten. The sequence was obtained from a man between 18 and 35 years old who received the YFV17D yellow fever vaccine. This chain connects TRBV7-2 to TRBJ1-2; D is unresolved. The sample in question was PBMCs, obtained 15 days after the yellow fever booster vaccination. In DNA, the CDR3 is TGTGCCAGCAGCCACGCGGACGGCTGGAACTATGGCTACACCTTC. It translates to CASSHADGWNYGYTF. Variable domain in full (rest from reference TRBV7-2 and TRBJ1-2): GAGVSQSPSNKVTEKGKDVELRCDPISGHTALYWYRQSLGQGLEFLIYFQGNSAPDKSGLPSDRFSAERTGGSVSTLTIQRTQQEDSAVYLCASSHADGWNYGYTFGSGTRLTVV.